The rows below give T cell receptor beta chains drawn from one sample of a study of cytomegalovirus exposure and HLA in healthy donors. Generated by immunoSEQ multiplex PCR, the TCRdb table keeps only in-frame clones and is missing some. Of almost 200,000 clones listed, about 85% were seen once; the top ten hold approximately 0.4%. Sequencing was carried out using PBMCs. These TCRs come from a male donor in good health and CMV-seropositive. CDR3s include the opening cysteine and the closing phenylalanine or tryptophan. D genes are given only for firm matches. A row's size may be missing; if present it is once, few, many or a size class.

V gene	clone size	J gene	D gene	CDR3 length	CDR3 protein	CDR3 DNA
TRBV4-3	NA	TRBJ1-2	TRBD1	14	CASSQQGAGYGYTF	TGCGCCAGCAGTCAACAGGGGGCCGGCTATGGCTACACCTTC
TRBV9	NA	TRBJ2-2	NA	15	CASSVRGGDTGELFF	TGTGCCAGCAGCGTAAGGGGGGGCGACACCGGGGAGCTGTTTTTT
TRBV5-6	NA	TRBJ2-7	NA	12	CASSEHVYEQYF	TGTGCCAGCAGCGAACATGTCTACGAGCAGTACTTC
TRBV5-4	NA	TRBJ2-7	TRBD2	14	CASSSSGGHYEQYF	TGTGCCAGCAGTTCTAGCGGGGGGCACTACGAGCAGTACTTC
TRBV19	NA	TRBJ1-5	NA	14	CASSIGGVSQPQHF	TGTGCCAGTAGTATTGGGGGGGTCAGCCAGCCCCAGCATTTT
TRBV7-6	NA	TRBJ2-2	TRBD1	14	CASSLGQGAGELFF	TGTGCCAGCAGCTTAGGCCAGGGGGCCGGGGAGCTGTTTTTT
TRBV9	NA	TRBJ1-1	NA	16	CASSVVQGGANTEAFF	TGTGCCAGCAGCGTAGTACAGGGAGGGGCGAACACTGAAGCTTTCTTT
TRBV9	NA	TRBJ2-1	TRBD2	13	CASSLRGDNEQFF	TGTGCCAGCAGCCTCCGGGGGGACAATGAGCAGTTCTTC
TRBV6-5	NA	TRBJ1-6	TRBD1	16	CASSYSSGTGKSPLHF	TGTGCCAGCAGTTACTCGAGTGGGACAGGGAAATCACCCCTCCACTTT
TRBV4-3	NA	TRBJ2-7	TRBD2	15	CASSPSGGLSYEQYF	TGCGCCAGCAGCCCTAGCGGGGGGCTCTCCTACGAGCAGTACTTC
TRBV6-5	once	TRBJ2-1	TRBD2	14	CASSYWEGFSEQFF	TGTGCCAGCAGTTATTGGGAGGGCTTTAGTGAGCAGTTCTTC
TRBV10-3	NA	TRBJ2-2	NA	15	CAISPAREGAGELFF	TGTGCCATCAGCCCTGCCAGGGAGGGGGCCGGGGAGCTGTTTTTT
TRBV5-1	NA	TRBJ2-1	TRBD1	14	CASSLRDRGNEQFF	TGCGCCAGCAGCTTGCGGGACAGGGGAAATGAGCAGTTCTTC
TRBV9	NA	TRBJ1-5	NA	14	CASSPFGGDQPQHF	TGTGCCAGCAGCCCCTTCGGAGGGGATCAGCCCCAGCATTTT
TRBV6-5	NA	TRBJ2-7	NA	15	CASSPRGGTSGEQYF	TGTGCCAGCAGTCCCCGAGGCGGGACGTCCGGGGAGCAGTACTTC
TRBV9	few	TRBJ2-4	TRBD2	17	CASSLLAVGVLKNIQYF	TGTGCCAGCAGCTTGCTAGCGGTGGGAGTTCTCAAAAACATTCAGTACTTC
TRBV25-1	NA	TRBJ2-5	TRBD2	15	CASTASGGAPETQYF	TGTGCCAGCACGGCTAGCGGGGGGGCCCCAGAGACCCAGTACTTC
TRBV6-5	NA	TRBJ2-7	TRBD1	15	CASTEPGQAFGEQYF	TGTGCCAGCACCGAACCGGGACAGGCCTTCGGTGAGCAGTACTTC
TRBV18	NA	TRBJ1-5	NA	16	CASSPFSQATNQPQHF	TGTGCCAGCTCACCATTCTCACAGGCTACCAATCAGCCCCAGCATTTT
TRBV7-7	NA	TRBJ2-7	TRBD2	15	CASSLGSGDSYEQYF	TGTGCTAGCAGCTTAGGTAGCGGGGATTCCTACGAGCAGTACTTC
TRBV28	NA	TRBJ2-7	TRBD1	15	CASTPADRSSYEQYF	TGTGCCAGCACCCCCGCGGACAGGAGCTCCTACGAGCAGTACTTC
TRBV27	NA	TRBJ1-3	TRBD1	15	CASRPLGDRVHTIYF	TGTGCCAGCAGACCTTTGGGGGACAGGGTGCACACCATATATTTT
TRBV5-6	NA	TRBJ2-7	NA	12	CASSLLLSEQYF	TGTGCCAGCAGTTTGCTCCTTAGCGAGCAGTACTTC
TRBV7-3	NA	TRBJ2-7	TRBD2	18	CAPGNPGLAGGCMYEQYF	TGTGCGCCCGGAAACCCCGGACTAGCGGGAGGGTGCATGTACGAGCAGTACTTC
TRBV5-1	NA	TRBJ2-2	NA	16	CASSLDASTHTGELFF	TGCGCCAGCAGCTTGGATGCTAGCACTCACACCGGGGAGCTGTTTTTT
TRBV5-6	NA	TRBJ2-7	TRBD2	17	CASSSGLAGGKPYEQYF	TGTGCCAGCAGCTCGGGACTAGCGGGAGGGAAGCCTTACGAGCAGTACTTC
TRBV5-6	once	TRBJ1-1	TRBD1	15	CASSFLAGGSTEAFF	TGTGCCAGCAGCTTCCTGGCAGGGGGAAGTACTGAAGCTTTCTTT
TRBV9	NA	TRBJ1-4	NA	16	CASSVGLQGNNEKLFF	TGTGCCAGCAGCGTAGGGCTTCAGGGGAATAATGAAAAACTGTTTTTT
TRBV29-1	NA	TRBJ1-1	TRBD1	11	CSVKDREEAFF	TGCAGCGTTAAGGACAGGGAAGAAGCTTTCTTT
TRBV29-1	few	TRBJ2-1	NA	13	CSAENKIYNEQFF	TGCAGCGCTGAAAACAAGATCTACAATGAGCAGTTCTTC
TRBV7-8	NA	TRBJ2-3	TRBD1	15	CASRLDRAPLDTQYF	TGTGCCAGCAGATTGGACAGGGCGCCTTTAGATACGCAGTATTTT
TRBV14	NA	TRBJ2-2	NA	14	CASSTGQATGELFF	TGTGCCAGCAGCACCGGACAAGCCACCGGGGAGCTGTTTTTT
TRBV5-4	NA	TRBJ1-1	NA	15	CASSLALGRNTEAFF	TGTGCCAGCAGCTTGGCTCTAGGGAGGAACACTGAAGCTTTCTTT
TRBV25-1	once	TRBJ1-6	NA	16	CASSEAGAGTNSPLHF	TGTGCCAGCAGTGAAGCTGGTGCAGGAACCAATTCACCCCTCCACTTT
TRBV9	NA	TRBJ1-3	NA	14	CASSVGDSGNTIYF	TGTGCCAGCAGCGTAGGAGACTCTGGAAACACCATATATTTT
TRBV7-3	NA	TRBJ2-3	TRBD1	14	CASSRDRGTDTQYF	TGTGCCAGCAGCCGGGACAGGGGCACAGATACGCAGTATTTT
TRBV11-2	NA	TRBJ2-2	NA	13	CASNLGGPIELFF	TGTGCCAGCAACCTCGGAGGGCCGATAGAGCTGTTTTTT
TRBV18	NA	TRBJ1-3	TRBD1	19	CASSPFQQGAESGGNTIYF	TGTGCCAGCTCACCATTCCAACAGGGGGCAGAATCGGGTGGAAACACCATATATTTT
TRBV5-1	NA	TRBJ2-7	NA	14	CASSLQDGSYEQYF	TGCGCCAGCAGCTTACAGGACGGCTCCTACGAGCAGTACTTC
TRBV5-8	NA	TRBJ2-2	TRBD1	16	CASSFFRDRGTGELFF	TGTGCCAGCAGCTTCTTCCGGGACAGGGGCACCGGGGAGCTGTTTTTT
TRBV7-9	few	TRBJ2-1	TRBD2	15	CASSLGTSGYNEQFF	TGTGCCAGCAGCCTCGGGACTAGCGGTTACAATGAGCAGTTCTTC
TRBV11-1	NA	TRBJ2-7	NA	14	CASSLYNREYEQYF	TGTGCCAGCAGCTTATATAACCGAGAATACGAGCAGTACTTC
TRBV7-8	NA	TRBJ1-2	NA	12	CASSLEGSGYTF	TGTGCCAGCAGCTTAGAGGGGTCTGGCTACACCTTC
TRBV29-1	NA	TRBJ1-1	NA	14	CSVGGFPGDTEAFF	TGCAGCGTTGGCGGGTTCCCGGGGGACACTGAAGCTTTCTTT
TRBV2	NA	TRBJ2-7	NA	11	CASSPNYEQYF	TGTGCCAGCAGTCCTAACTACGAGCAGTACTTC
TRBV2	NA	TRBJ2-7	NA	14	CASSETVRSYEQYF	TGTGCCAGCAGTGAAACAGTCAGGTCCTACGAGCAGTACTTC